This T cell receptor beta chain was sequenced during a study of T cell responses to AZD1222 COVID-19 vaccine. Assay: immunoSEQ multiplex PCR; the TCRdb copy retains only in-frame clones and omits some. The sample holds around 130,000 clones, approximately 91% seen once. Germline assignment: CDR1 DFQATT and CDR2 SNEGSKA (reference sequence). CDR3 length: 11 residues. The origin of this receptor is an adult who received the AZD1222 COVID-19 vaccine. The specimen was peripheral blood, collected 28 days after the second AZD1222 dose. This chain links TRBV20-1 with TRBJ1-1, with D tentatively TRBD1 (6 bases). In nucleotides, the CDR3 is TGCAGCGAGGACAGGAACACTGAAGCTTTCTTT. This sequence encodes CSEDRNTEAFF.